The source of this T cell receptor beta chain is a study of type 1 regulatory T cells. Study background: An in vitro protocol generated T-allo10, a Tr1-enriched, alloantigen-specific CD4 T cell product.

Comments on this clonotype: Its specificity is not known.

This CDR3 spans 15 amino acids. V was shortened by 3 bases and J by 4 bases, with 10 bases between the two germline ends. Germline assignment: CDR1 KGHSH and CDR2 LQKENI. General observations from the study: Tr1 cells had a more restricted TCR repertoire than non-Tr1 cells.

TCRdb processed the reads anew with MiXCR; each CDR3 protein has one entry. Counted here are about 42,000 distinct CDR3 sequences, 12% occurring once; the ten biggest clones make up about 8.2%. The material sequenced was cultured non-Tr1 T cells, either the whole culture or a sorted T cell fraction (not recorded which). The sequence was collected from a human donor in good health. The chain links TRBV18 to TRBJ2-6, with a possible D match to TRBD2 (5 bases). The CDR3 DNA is TGTGCCAGCTCACCCACGGGGAGCGGGGCCAACGTCCTGACTTTC. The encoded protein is CASSPTGSGANVLTF.